These 9 T cell receptor beta chains share one sample of origin, sequenced in a study of T cell clones after liver transplantation. Produced via immunoSEQ multiplex PCR; TCRdb's table is partial and in-frame only. The sample shows roughly 18,000 clones, 80% to 90% of them seen only once. Sequencing used CD8+ T cells from blood, obtained approximately 45 months after liver transplant. All receptors come from a human patient who received a liver transplant. The T cells may come from the graft donor.

The CDR3 spells CAVGDSYNEQFF. In DNA, the CDR3 is TGTGCCGTGGGAGACTCCTACAATGAGCAGTTCTTC. V is TRBV19 and J is TRBJ2-1; D is perhaps TRBD2 (5 bases). The V and J ends lost 11 bases and 0 bases respectively, with 8 bases between them. This CDR3 is built from 12 residues. The germline V gene has CDR1 LNHDA and CDR2 SQIVND (reference sequence). Using reference TRBV19 and TRBJ2-1 for the parts outside the CDR3, the full variable domain is DGGITQSPKYLFRKEGQNVTLSCEQNLNHDAMYWYRQDPGQGLRLIYYSQIVNDFQKGDIAEGYSVSREKKESFPLTVTSAQKNPTAFYLCAVGDSYNEQFFGPGTRLTVL.

The gene calls are TRBV27 and TRBJ1-2; tentative D call: TRBD1 (6 bases). Germline CDR1 reads MNHEY; CDR2 reads SMNVEV (reference sequence). The CDR3 covers 15 residues. V was clipped by 0 bases and J by 5 bases, with 13 bases between them. The CDR3, as DNA: TGTGCCAGCAGTTTATCTCCGACAGGACTTTATGGCTACACCTTC. This translates into CASSLSPTGLYGYTF.

The chain has TRBV5-4 and TRBJ2-7; perhaps D is TRBD1 or TRBD2 (7 bases each). Germline CDR1 reads SGHNT; CDR2 reads YYREEE (reference sequence). V was shortened by 4 bases and J by 4 bases, with 18 bases between the two germline ends. This CDR3 has 15 residues. CDR3 in amino acids: CASSQPTGRDYEQYF. The DNA for the CDR3 is TGTGCCAGCAGCCAACCGACAGGGAGGGATTACGAGCAGTACTTC.

V is TRBV4-1 and J is TRBJ1-3; 7 bases fit TRBD1. This CDR3 contains 15 residues. Trimming took 2 bases from V and 2 from J; bases not matched to a gene: 3. CDR1 MGHRA and CDR2 YSYEKL come from the germline V gene. The CDR3 reads CASSQRDRAGNTIYF. In DNA, the CDR3 is TGCGCCAGCAGCCAAAGAGACAGGGCTGGAAACACCATATATTTT.

The J gene is TRBJ1-5, the V gene TRBV6-6; 9 bases map to TRBD1. Germline CDR1 MNHNY, CDR2 SVGAGI (reference sequence). There are 15 residues in the CDR3. Trimming at V came to 2 bases and at J to 6 bases, leaving 5 bases not matched to a gene. CDR3 DNA sequence: TGTGCCAGCAGTTACCCCGGGACAGGGAGTCAGCCCCAGCATTTT. Amino acid sequence: CASSYPGTGSQPQHF.

CDR3: CASSQDRGRDGYTF. The CDR3 nucleotides are TGCGCCAGCAGCCAAGACAGGGGGCGGGATGGCTACACCTTC. This rearrangement joins TRBV4-1 to TRBJ1-2; 8 nucleotides align to TRBD1. V dropped 0 bases and J dropped 6; count of bases not matched to a gene: 3. This CDR3 spans 14 amino acids. Per the germline V gene, CDR1 is MGHRA and CDR2 is YSYEKL.

The chain employs TRBV5-1 and TRBJ2-3, with TRBD2 as a possible D gene (7 bases). CDR1 and CDR2 from the germline V gene are SGHRS and YFSETQ. Trimming took off 4 bases at V and 1 base at J, with 16 bases between the two ends. The CDR3 contains 16 residues. The DNA of the CDR3 is TGCGCCAGCAGCCCATTGGGAGGGGGAGGCACAGATACGCAGTATTTT. It is translated as CASSPLGGGGTDTQYF. Full variable domain (rest looked up from reference TRBV5-1 and TRBJ2-3): KAGVTQTPRYLIKTRGQQVTLSCSPISGHRSVSWYQQTPGQGLQFLFEYFSETQRNKGNFPGRFSGRQFSNSRSEMNVSTLELGDSALYLCASSPLGGGGTDTQYFGPGTRLTVL.

The chain recombines TRBV19 with TRBJ2-2; D remains unclear. Germline loops: CDR1 LNHDA, CDR2 SQIVND (reference sequence). V gave up 1 base and J gave up 6 bases, with 3 bases separating them. The CDR3 contains 12 residues. The DNA for the CDR3 is TGTGCCAGTAGTATAGTAGCCGGGGAGCTGTTTTTT. This codes for CASSIVAGELFF. The variable domain in full, with the rest retrieved from reference TRBV19 and TRBJ2-2, is DGGITQSPKYLFRKEGQNVTLSCEQNLNHDAMYWYRQDPGQGLRLIYYSQIVNDFQKGDIAEGYSVSREKKESFPLTVTSAQKNPTAFYLCASSIVAGELFFGEGSRLTVL.

V and J are TRBV19 and TRBJ2-7; 9 positions agree with TRBD1. This CDR3 is 15 amino acids long. Trimming took 3 bases from V and 4 from J; bases not matched to a gene: 7. Germline values: CDR1 LNHDA, CDR2 SQIVND (reference sequence). CDR3 protein: CASSMGTGSFYEQYF. In DNA, the CDR3 is TGTGCCAGTAGTATGGGGACAGGGTCTTTTTACGAGCAGTACTTC.